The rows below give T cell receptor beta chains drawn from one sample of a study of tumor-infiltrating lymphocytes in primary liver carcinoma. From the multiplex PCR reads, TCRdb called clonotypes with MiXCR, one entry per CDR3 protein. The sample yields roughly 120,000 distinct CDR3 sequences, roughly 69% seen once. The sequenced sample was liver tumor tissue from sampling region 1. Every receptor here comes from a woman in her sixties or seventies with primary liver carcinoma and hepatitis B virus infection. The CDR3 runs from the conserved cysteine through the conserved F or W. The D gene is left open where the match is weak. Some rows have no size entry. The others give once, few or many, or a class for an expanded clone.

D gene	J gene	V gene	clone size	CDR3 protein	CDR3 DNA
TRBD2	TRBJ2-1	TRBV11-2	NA	CASSLPPSGYNEQLF	TGTGCCAGCAGCTTACCCCCTAGCGGCTACAATGAGCAGCTCTTC
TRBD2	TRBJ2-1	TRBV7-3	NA	CATSFGLAGVGEQFF	TGTGCCACCAGCTTTGGTCTAGCGGGAGTCGGGGAGCAGTTCTTC
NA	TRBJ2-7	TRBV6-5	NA	CAGSLGQSREQYF	TGTGCCGGCAGTTTGGGGCAATCGAGGGAGCAGTACTTC
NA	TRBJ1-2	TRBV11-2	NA	CASSLSPLVTYGYTF	TGTGCCAGCAGCTTAAGCCCCCTGGTTACGTATGGCTACACCTTC
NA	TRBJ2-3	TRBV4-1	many	CASSQGGGYSTDTQYF	TGCGCCAGCAGCCAAGGGGGTGGATATAGCACAGATACGCAGTATTTT
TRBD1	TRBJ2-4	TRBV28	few	CASSTPGQGTNIQYF	TGTGCCAGCAGTACGCCGGGACAGGGTACAAACATTCAGTACTTC
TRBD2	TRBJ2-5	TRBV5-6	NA	CASSFNRGRRETQYF	TGTGCCAGCAGCTTCAACCGCGGGAGACGGGAGACCCAGTACTTC
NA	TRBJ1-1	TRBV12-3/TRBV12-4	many	CASRPDRQNTEAFF	TGTGCCAGCAGACCCGACAGGCAGAACACTGAAGCTTTCTTT
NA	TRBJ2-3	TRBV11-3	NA	CASSLDGHSTDTQYF	TGTGCCAGCAGTTTAGATGGACATAGTACAGATACGCAGTATTTT
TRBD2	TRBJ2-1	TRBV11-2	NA	CASSLSGRSNEQFF	TGTGCCAGCAGCTTAAGCGGGAGAAGCAATGAGCAGTTCTTC
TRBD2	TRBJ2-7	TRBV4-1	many	CASSQAPGLGTYEQYF	TGCGCCAGCAGCCAAGCACCGGGACTAGGCACCTACGAGCAGTACTTC
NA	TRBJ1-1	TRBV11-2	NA	CASSLCGGSEAFF	TGTGCCAGCAGCTTGTGTGGGGGATCCGAAGCTTTCTTT
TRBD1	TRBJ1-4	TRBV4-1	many	CASSPSLGTGGEKLFF	TGCGCCAGCAGCCCTTCTCTTGGGACAGGGGGCGAAAAACTGTTTTTT
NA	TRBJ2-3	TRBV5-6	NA	CASSLALSTQYF	TGTGCCAGCAGCTTGGCCCTGTCTACGCAGTATTTC
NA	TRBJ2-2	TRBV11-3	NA	CASSPRPPNTRELFF	TGTGCCAGCAGCCCCCGACCGCCTAACACCCGGGAGCTGTTTTTT
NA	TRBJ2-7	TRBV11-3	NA	CASNARTATIEQYF	TGTGCCAGCAACGCGAGGACGGCCACAATCGAGCAGTACTTC
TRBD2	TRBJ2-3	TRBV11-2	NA	CARSSRGVETDTQYF	TGTGCCAGAAGCTCCCGGGGGGTGGAGACAGATACTCAGTATTTT
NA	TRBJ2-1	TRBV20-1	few	CSARSMSYNEQFF	TGCAGTGCTAGGAGCATGTCCTACAATGAGCAGTTCTTC
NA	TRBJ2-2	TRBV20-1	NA	CSAREQANTGELYF	TGCAGTGCTAGAGAACAGGCTAACACCGGGGAGCTGTATTTT
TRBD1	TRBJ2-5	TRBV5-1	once	CASSAGGITHDTQYF	TGCGCCAGCAGCGCAGGGGGCATCACCCATGATACCCAGTACTTC
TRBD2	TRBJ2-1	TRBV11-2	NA	CASSSGTLAGNDEQFF	TGTGCCAGCAGCTCGGGAACACTAGCGGGAAACGATGAGCAATTCTTC
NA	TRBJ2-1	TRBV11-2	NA	CVSSLDGNRNEQFF	TGTGTCAGCAGTCTAGATGGGAACCGCAATGAGCAGTTCTTC
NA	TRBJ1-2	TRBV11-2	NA	CASSLDTTRIYGYTF	TGTGCTAGCAGCTTGGATACGACAAGAATCTATGGCTACACCTTC
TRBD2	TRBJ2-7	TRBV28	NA	CASSPRLAEVYEEYF	TGTGCCAGCAGCCCAAGACTAGCGGAGGTCTACGAGGAGTACTTC
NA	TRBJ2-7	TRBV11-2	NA	CASSFVGASYGQYF	TGTGCCAGCAGCTTTGTGGGTGCTAGTTACGGGCAGTACTTC
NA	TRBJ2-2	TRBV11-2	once	CASNLWPSVVGELFF	TGTGCTAGCAACTTATGGCCTAGCGTAGTCGGGGAGCTGTTTTTT
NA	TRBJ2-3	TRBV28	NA	CASRGPTDTQYF	TGTGCCAGCAGGGGGCCCACAGATACGCAGTATTTT
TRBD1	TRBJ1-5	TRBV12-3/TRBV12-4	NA	CASSLTGGGQPRHF	TGTGCCAGCAGTTTGACAGGGGGGGGCCAGCCCCGGCATTTT
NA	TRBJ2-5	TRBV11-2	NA	CASSLGMGYPGEAQYF	TGTGCCAGCAGCTTGGGAATGGGTTATCCAGGGGAGGCCCAGTACTTC
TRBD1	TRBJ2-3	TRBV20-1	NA	CSGDRGSASIDPQYF	TGCAGTGGGGACAGGGGTAGCGCTAGCATAGATCCGCAGTATTTT
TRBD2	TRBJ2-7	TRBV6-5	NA	CASRPAGEPSSSYEQYF	TGCGCCAGCAGGCCAGCGGGAGAGCCCTCAAGCTCCTACGAGCAGTACTTC
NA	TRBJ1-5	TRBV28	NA	CASTTGGAGYQPQHF	TGTGCCAGCACCACCGGGGGGGCAGGTTATCAGCCCCAGCATTTT
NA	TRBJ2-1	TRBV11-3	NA	CASSLEGGRSEQFF	TGTGCCAGCAGCTTAGAGGGGGGGCGGAGTGAGCAGTTCTTC
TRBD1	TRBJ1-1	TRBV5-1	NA	CASSGQGKNTEAFF	TGCGCCAGCAGTGGACAGGGGAAGAACACTGAAGCTTTCTTT
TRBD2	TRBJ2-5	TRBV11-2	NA	CASCRKGRDQETQYF	TGTGCCAGCTGTCGGAAAGGGAGGGACCAGGAGACCCAGTACTTC